This TCR beta chain was retrieved from a study of blood T cell repertoires in COVID-19. Study in general: The origin of the acute and convalescent COVID-19 samples was the United States, Italy and Spain. Sources were T cells, B-cell-depleted T cells, or PBMCs; the material itself was cDNA or gDNA.

In the original workflow: Reference gene primer amplification gave estimated nucleated cell counts. Sequencing was performed with immunoSEQ multiplex PCR; in TCRdb, only in-frame clones are kept and a portion is missing. The V and J calls and clone size come from that table; D and trimming were worked out from the DNA. This table holds 110,000 or so clones, just over 85% found once. The J segment lost 5 bases and the V segment lost 6 bases, leaving 11 bases of the junction unmatched. This CDR3 region has 15 residues. Germline V gives CDR1 SNHLY, CDR2 FYNNEI. This rearrangement joins TRBV2 to TRBJ2-7; TRBD1 matches 9 bases. The TCR originated in a human donor in a cohort sampled during active COVID-19. Sequenced input: peripheral blood. CDR3 DNA: TGTGCCAGCAGGGCCATTTACAGGGGGCCAGACGAGCAGTACTTC. As protein: CASRAIYRGPDEQYF.